The present T cell receptor (beta chain) was sequenced within a study of T cells after yellow fever vaccination. In making TCR cDNA, 5'RACE template switching added a universal primer site and UMIs to it. TCRdb ran MiXCR on the 5' RACE reads and lists one entry per CDR3 protein. The sample includes 200,000 to 300,000 distinct CDR3 sequences, about 3.7% seen only once; the top ten take under 20%. This clonotype was picked up many times. Germline V gives CDR1 MNHEY, CDR2 SMNVEV (reference sequence). V lost 5 bases to trimming and J lost 2 bases; unmatched junction nucleotides: 7. The CDR3 runs 15 residues.

Source: PBMCs, taken 15 days after the yellow fever booster vaccination. This chain connects TRBV27 to TRBJ2-7; 9 nucleotides agree with TRBD2. This TCR came from a man between 18 and 29 years old who received the YFV17D yellow fever vaccine. The chain's CDR3 is CASSPAGGAPYEQYF. For the CDR3, the DNA is TGTGCCAGCAGTCCCGCGGGGGGGGCTCCCTACGAGCAGTACTTC.